Each of the 14 T cell receptor beta chains below was sequenced from the same sample in a study of T cell responses to AZD1222 COVID-19 vaccine. Sequenced by immunoSEQ multiplex PCR; TCRdb stores in-frame clones only, minus some. The table includes more than 100,000 clones, about 92% detected once. Source: peripheral blood, taken on day 0 of AZD1222 vaccination. These receptors all come from an adult in good health.

The chain links TRBV28 to TRBJ1-6; TRBD1 might be the D (6 bases). The CDR3 is made up of 13 amino acids. Per the germline V gene, CDR1 is MDHEN and CDR2 is SYDVKM. Trimming removed 11 bases from V and 9 bases from J, with 17 bases in between. CDR3 region: CAGRQERASPLHF. The CDR3 nucleotides read TGTGCCGGACGACAGGAGAGGGCTTCACCCCTCCACTTT. Together with reference TRBV28 and TRBJ1-6, the CDR3 gives the full variable domain: DVKVTQSSRYLVKRTGEKVFLECVQDMDHENMFWYRQDPGLGLRLIYFSYDVKMKEKGDIPEGYSVSREKKERFSLILESASTNQTSMYLCAGRQERASPLHFGNGTRLTVT.

The chain uses TRBV28 and TRBJ2-5; D gene uncertain. The germline CDR1 and CDR2 sequences are MDHEN and SYDVKM. V lost 8 bases to trimming and J lost 2 bases, with 12 bases between them. This CDR3 comprises 13 residues. The CDR3 protein is CASHLSSQETQYF. CDR3 coding DNA: TGTGCCAGCCACCTAAGTTCACAAGAGACCCAGTACTTC.

The gene calls are TRBV6-2 or TRBV6-3 and TRBJ2-7, with 9 bases identical to TRBD2. This CDR3 is built from 15 residues. V lost 5 bases to trimming and J lost 6 bases; unmatched junction nucleotides: 11. The germline V gene encodes CDR1 MNHEY and CDR2 SVGEGT. CDR3 nucleotide sequence: TGTGCCAGCAGTCTCAAGACGGCGGGAGGGGGCGAGCAGTACTTC. It codes for CASSLKTAGGGEQYF.

The gene calls are TRBV11-2 and TRBJ2-7, with 8 positions matching TRBD1. Germline values: CDR1 SGHAT, CDR2 FQNNGV. CDR3 length equals 11 residues. The CDR3 loop reads CGAGGHYEQYF. CDR3 DNA: TGTGGGGCAGGGGGCCACTACGAGCAGTACTTC.

This clone was seen only once. This chain joins TRBV19 and TRBJ2-3; 7 bases agree with TRBD1. CDR3 length: 15 residues. J lost 3 bases, V lost 5 bases, and 8 bases had no gene match. Germline CDR1 LNHDA, CDR2 SQIVND (reference sequence). The CDR3 here is CASSRTGDRTDTQYF. In DNA, the CDR3 is TGTGCCAGTAGTCGAACAGGGGATCGGACAGATACGCAGTATTTT.

The V gene is TRBV3-1 (or the pseudogene TRBV3-2), the J gene TRBJ1-1; D possibly corresponds to TRBD1 (6 bases). Germline assignment: CDR1 LGHDT and CDR2 YNNKEL (reference sequence). The CDR3 extends over 12 amino acids. The V gene lost 3 bases and the J gene lost 6 bases, with 8 bases spanning the gap. CDR3 coding DNA: TGTGCCAGCAGCCACGGGGGCCCTGAAGCTTTCTTT. Protein: CASSHGGPEAFF.

This clone was found once. This chain uses TRBV27 with TRBJ1-2; 10 bases match TRBD1. The germline CDR1 and CDR2 sequences are MNHEY and SMNVEV (reference sequence). Trimming at V came to 6 bases and at J to 1 base, leaving 11 bases not matched to a gene. The CDR3 is 17 residues long. The CDR3 is CASRAGTGAPLNYGYTF. As DNA, the CDR3 is TGTGCCAGCAGGGCAGGGACAGGGGCGCCACTTAACTATGGCTACACCTTC.

The chain recombines TRBV2 with TRBJ2-1; D is unclear. V lost 3 bases and J 4 bases, leaving 13 bases between the germline ends. Germline CDR1 reads SNHLY; CDR2 reads FYNNEI. The CDR3 has 15 amino acids. CDR3 DNA sequence: TGTGCCAGCAGTGATTCGGCCCAGGCTTACAATGAGCAGTTCTTC. This gives the protein CASSDSAQAYNEQFF.

This clone has just one count. This chain joins TRBV25-1 and TRBJ2-1; D might be TRBD1 or TRBD2, each matching 6 bases. Looked up from germline, CDR1 is MGHDK and CDR2 is SYGVNS. The CDR3 totals 14 residues. The germline V and J ends were trimmed by 4 bases and 3 bases, with 10 bases remaining between them. CDR3 protein: CASSVGGLYNEQFF. DNA of the CDR3: TGTGCCAGCAGTGTGGGGGGCCTCTACAATGAGCAGTTCTTC.

The chain combines TRBV19 with TRBJ1-5, with D hard to call. The V end lost 4 bases, the J end lost 5 bases, and 9 bases lay between the germline ends. The CDR3 runs to 13 residues. Germline V CDR1 and CDR2: LNHDA, SQIVND (reference sequence). This CDR3 reads CASSKGQYQPQHF. In DNA form, the CDR3 reads TGTGCCAGTAGTAAAGGTCAATATCAGCCCCAGCATTTT.

V is TRBV4-3 and J is TRBJ1-2; 8 bases agree with TRBD1. Per germline, CDR1 LGHNA and CDR2 YSLEER. The CDR3 is 15 amino acids. The trim removed 4 bases at V and 4 bases at J, leaving 8 bases unmatched. CDR3 sequence: CASSRPGQGSYGYTF. The CDR3 nucleotides are TGCGCCAGCAGCCGGCCAGGACAGGGTTCCTATGGCTACACCTTC.

The chain links TRBV28 to TRBJ2-7; D is unclear. Germline-derived CDR1 and CDR2 are MDHEN and SYDVKM. CDR3 length: 15 residues. Between the trimmed V and J ends, which lost 3 bases and 3 bases, there was a span of 15 bases. The CDR3 DNA reads as TGTGCCAGCAGTTTGAGTAGCATAGGGAACTACGAGCAGTACTTC. This sequence encodes CASSLSSIGNYEQYF.

To note about this clone: A junction boundary mismatches the germline segment, possibly from a read error. The chain links TRBV2 to TRBJ2-2, with D perhaps matching TRBD1 (5 bases). The CDR3 has 14 amino acids. Germline V gene lookup returns CDR1 SNHLY and CDR2 FYNNEI. The CDR3 loop reads CASSVAGNSGELFF. The CDR3 DNA sequence: TGTGCCAGCAGTGTGGCAGGGAACTCCGGGGAGCTGTTTTTT.

This chain uses TRBV9 with TRBJ2-3, with D perhaps TRBD2 (5 bases). Germline lookup yields CDR1 SGDLS and CDR2 YYNGEE. This CDR3 contains 15 residues. Trimming took 0 bases from V and 1 from J, leaving 9 bases between them. The CDR3 DNA reads TGTGCCAGCAGCGTAGTAGCGCGGGGCACAGATACGCAGTATTTT. Residues: CASSVVARGTDTQYF.